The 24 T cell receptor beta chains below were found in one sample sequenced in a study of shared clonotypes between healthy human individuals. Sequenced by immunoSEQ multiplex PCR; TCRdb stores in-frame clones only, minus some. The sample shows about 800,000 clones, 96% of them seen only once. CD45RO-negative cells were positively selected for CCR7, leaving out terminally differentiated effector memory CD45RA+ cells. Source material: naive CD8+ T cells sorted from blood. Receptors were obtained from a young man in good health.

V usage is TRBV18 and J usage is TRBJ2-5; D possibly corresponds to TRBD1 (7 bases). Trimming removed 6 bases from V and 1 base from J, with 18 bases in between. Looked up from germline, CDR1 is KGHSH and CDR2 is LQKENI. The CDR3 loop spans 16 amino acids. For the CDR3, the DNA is TGTGCCAGCTCGGCGGGACAGCATGATCGCCAAGAGACCCAGTACTTC. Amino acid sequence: CASSAGQHDRQETQYF.

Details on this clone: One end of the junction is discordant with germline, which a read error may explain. CDR3 sequence reads: CASTPAGRGFDEQYF. The CDR3 DNA sequence: TGTGCTAGTACTCCGGCAGGACGGGGCTTCGACGAGCAGTACTTC. The rearrangement uses TRBV19 and TRBJ2-7; the D gene could be TRBD1 or TRBD2 (5 bases each). CDR1 is LNHDA, CDR2 SQIVND, per germline (reference sequence). The CDR3 runs 15 residues.

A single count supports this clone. CDR3 sequence: CASSDRTSGSYEQYF. In DNA, the CDR3 is TGTGCCAGCAGCGACAGGACTAGCGGCTCCTACGAGCAGTACTTC. The chain uses TRBV6-1 and TRBJ2-7, with TRBD2 matching over 10 bases. V trimming: 6 bases; J trimming: 0 bases; junction bases outside the gene matches: 5. Germline values: CDR1 MNHNS, CDR2 SASEGT. CDR3 length equals 15 residues.

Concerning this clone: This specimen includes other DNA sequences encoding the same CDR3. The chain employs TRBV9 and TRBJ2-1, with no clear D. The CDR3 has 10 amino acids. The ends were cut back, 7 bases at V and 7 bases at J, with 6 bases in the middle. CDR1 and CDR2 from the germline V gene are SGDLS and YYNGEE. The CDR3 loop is CASGGNEQFF. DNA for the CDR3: TGTGCCAGCGGTGGTAATGAGCAGTTCTTC.

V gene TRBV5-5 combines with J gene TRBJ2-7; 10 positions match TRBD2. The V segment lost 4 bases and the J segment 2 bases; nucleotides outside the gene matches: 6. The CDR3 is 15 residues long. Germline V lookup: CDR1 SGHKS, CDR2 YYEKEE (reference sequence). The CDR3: CASSEEAGGAYEQYF. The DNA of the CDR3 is TGTGCCAGCAGCGAAGAAGCGGGAGGGGCCTACGAGCAGTACTTC.

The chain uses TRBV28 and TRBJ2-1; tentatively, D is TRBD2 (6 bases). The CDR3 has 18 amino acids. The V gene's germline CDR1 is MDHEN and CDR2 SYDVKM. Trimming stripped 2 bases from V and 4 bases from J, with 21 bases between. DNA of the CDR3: TGTGCCAGCAGTTTAGGCCTCGGTCAGGCGGGGTCGTACAATGAGCAGTTCTTC. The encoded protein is CASSLGLGQAGSYNEQFF.

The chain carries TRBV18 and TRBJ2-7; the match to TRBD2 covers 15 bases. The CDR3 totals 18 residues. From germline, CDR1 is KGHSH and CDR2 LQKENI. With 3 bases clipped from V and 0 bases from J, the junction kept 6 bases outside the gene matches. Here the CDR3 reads CASSPGTSGRTLSYEQYF. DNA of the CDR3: TGTGCCAGCTCACCTGGGACTAGCGGGAGGACCCTCTCCTACGAGCAGTACTTC.

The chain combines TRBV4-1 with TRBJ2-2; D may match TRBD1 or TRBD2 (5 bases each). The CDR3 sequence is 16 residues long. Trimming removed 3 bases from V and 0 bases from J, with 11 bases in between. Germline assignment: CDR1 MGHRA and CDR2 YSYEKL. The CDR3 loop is CASSQIGTTNTGELFF. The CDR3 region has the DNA TGCGCCAGCAGCCAGATTGGGACGACGAACACCGGGGAGCTGTTTTTT.

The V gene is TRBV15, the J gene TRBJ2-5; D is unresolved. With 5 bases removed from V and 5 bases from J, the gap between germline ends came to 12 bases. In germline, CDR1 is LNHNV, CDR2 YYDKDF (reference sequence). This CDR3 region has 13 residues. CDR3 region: CATSFLVGETQYF. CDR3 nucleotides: TGTGCCACCAGCTTCTTAGTTGGGGAGACCCAGTACTTC.

In nucleotides, the CDR3 is TGTGCCAGCAGCGTCAGGGGGAACGAAGAGACCCAGTACTTC. Its translation is CASSVRGNEETQYF. The J gene is TRBJ2-5, the V gene TRBV7-9, with TRBD1 matching over 7 bases. Germline trimming cut 5 bases from V and 3 bases from J; bases unmatched to any gene: 6. Germline lookup yields CDR1 SEHNR and CDR2 FQNEAQ (reference sequence). The CDR3 extends over 14 amino acids.

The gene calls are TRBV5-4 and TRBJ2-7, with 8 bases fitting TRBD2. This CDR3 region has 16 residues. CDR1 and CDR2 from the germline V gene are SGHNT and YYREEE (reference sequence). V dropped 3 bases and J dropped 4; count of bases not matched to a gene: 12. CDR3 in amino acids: CASSSPGLGGIYEQYF. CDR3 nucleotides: TGTGCCAGCAGCTCGCCGGGACTAGGGGGGATTTACGAGCAGTACTTC.

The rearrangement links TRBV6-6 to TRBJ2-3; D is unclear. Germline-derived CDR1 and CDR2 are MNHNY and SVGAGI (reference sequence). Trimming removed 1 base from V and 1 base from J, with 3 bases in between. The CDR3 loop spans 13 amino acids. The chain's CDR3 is CASSYLGTDTQYF. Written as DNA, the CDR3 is TGTGCCAGCAGTTACTTAGGCACAGATACGCAGTATTTT.

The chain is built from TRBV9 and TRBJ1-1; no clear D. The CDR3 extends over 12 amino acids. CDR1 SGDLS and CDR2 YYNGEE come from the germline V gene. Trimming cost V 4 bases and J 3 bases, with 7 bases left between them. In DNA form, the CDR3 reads TGTGCCAGCAGCTCCGGAGACACTGAAGCTTTCTTT. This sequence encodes CASSSGDTEAFF.

CDR3 DNA sequence: TGCGCCAGCAGCCAAGTTCGGACAGGAGCCTACGAGCAGTACTTC. This encodes CASSQVRTGAYEQYF. The gene calls are TRBV4-1 and TRBJ2-7; 7 bases line up with TRBD1. The V and J ends lost 1 base and 2 bases, in that order; junction bases with no gene match: 5. This CDR3 has 15 amino acids. Germline-derived CDR1 and CDR2 are MGHRA and YSYEKL.

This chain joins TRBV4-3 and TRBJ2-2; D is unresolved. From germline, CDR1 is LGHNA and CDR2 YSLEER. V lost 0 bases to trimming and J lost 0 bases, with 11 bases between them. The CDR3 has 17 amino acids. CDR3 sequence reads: CASSQDVDSSNTGELFF. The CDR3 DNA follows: TGCGCCAGCAGCCAAGATGTCGACTCATCGAACACCGGGGAGCTGTTTTTT.

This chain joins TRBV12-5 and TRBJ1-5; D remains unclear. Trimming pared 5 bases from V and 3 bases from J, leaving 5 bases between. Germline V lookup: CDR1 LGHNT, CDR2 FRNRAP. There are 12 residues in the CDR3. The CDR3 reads CASGQYNQPQHF. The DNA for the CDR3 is TGTGCTAGTGGTCAATACAATCAGCCCCAGCATTTT.

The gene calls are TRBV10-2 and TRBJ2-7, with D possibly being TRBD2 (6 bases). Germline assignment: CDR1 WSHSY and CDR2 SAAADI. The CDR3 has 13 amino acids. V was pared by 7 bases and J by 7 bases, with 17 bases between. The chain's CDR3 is CASISGDSGEQYF. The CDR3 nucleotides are TGCGCCAGCATCTCGGGGGATTCGGGGGAGCAGTACTTC.

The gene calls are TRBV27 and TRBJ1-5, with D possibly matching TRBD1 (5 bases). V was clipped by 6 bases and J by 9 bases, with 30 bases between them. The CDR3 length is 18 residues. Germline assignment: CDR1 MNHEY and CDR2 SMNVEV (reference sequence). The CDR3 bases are TGTGCCAGCAGAAGGGGCGGTTTAGCAATCATAGGGTCCGGGCCCCAGCATTTT. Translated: CASRRGGLAIIGSGPQHF.

The CDR3 reads CASSLPDPRQSRYTDTQYF. CDR3 bases: TGTGCCAGCAGCCTCCCCGACCCCAGGCAAAGTCGATACACAGATACGCAGTATTTT. The gene calls are TRBV7-9 and TRBJ2-3, with D hard to call. The CDR3 has 19 residues. Germline-derived CDR1 and CDR2 are SEHNR and FQNEAQ (reference sequence). The V gene lost 5 bases and the J gene lost 2 bases, with 26 bases spanning the gap.

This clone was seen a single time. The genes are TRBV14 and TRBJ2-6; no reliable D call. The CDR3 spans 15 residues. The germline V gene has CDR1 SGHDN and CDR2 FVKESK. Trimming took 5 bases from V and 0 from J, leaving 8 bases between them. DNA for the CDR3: TGTGCCAGCAGCAAAATAAGCTCTGGGGCCAACGTCCTGACTTTC. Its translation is CASSKISSGANVLTF.

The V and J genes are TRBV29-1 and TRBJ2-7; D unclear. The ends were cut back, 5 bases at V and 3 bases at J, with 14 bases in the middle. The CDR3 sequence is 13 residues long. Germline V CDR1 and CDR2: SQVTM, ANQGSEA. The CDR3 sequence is CSVSGSSYYEQYF. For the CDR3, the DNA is TGCAGCGTTTCGGGCTCCAGCTACTACGAGCAGTACTTC.

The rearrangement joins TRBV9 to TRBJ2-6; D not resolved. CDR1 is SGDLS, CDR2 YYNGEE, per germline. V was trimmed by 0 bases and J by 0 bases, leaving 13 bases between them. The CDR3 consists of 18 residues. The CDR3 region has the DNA TGTGCCAGCAGCGTAGATCCCAATTCTCCCTCTGGGGCCAACGTCCTGACTTTC. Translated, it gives CASSVDPNSPSGANVLTF.

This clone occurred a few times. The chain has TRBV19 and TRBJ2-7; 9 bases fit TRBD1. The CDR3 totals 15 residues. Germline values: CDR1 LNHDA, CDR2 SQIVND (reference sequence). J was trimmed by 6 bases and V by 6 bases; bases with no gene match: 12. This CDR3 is CASSSPGTGYSEQYF. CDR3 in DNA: TGTGCCAGTAGCTCCCCCGGGACAGGGTACTCCGAGCAGTACTTC.

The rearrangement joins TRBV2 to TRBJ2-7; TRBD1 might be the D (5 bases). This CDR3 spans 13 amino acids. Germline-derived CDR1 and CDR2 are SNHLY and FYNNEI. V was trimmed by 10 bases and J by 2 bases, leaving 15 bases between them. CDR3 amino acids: CATQGSGAYEQYF. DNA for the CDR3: TGTGCCACCCAGGGTTCTGGGGCCTACGAGCAGTACTTC.